This T cell receptor (beta chain) was recovered during a study of radiotherapy plus CTLA-4 blockade in lung cancer. Across the whole study: Overall, around 19% of patients showed an objective response, while over 25% attained disease control. Study observations and caveats: In blood, TCR clones derived from the tumor expanded after radiotherapy plus ipilimumab. The authors reported that early blood T cell clone dynamics, with interferon-beta, best predicted response.

Sequencing used immunoSEQ multiplex PCR; TCRdb keeps in-frame clones, though not all of them. The sample yields some 110,000 clones, roughly four fifths seen once. The CDR3 runs to 16 residues. CDR1 and CDR2 (germline): MNHEY, SVGAGI. The V segment lost 4 bases and the J segment 7 bases; nucleotides outside the gene matches: 12. Patients had chemo-refractory metastatic non-small-cell lung cancer and received focal radiation plus CTLA-4 blockade that used ipilimumab. For this clone: Its matching antigen is unknown.

This clonotype originated in a human donor with non-small cell lung cancer that progressed on radiotherapy plus ipilimumab. Some clones in this sample may be carry-over from other donors' samples. The chain employs TRBV6-5 and TRBJ1-2; 10 bases line up with TRBD1. Material: peripheral blood, obtained from a patient treated with radiotherapy plus ipilimumab. CDR3 sequence reads: CASSLSGTGVLSGYTF. CDR3 sequence (DNA): TGTGCCAGCAGTTTGTCCGGGACAGGGGTGTTGAGTGGCTACACCTTC.